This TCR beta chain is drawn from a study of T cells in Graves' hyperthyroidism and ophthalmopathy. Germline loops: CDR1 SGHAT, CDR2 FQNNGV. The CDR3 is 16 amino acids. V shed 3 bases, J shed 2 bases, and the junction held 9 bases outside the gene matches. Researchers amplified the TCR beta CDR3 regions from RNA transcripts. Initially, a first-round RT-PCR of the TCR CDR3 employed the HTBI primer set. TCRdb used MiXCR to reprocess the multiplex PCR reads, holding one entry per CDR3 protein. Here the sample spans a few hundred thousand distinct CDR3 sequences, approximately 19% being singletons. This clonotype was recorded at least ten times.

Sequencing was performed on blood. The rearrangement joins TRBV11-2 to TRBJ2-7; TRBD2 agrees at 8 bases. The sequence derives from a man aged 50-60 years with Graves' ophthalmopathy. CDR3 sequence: CASSFPRGRSTYEQYF. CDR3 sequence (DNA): TGTGCCAGCAGCTTCCCTCGCGGGAGGTCTACCTACGAGCAGTACTTC.